These T cell receptor beta chains were read from a single sample in a study of PD-L1 blockade in urothelial cancer. Method: immunoSEQ multiplex PCR; TCRdb's copy keeps in-frame clones and lacks some. The data contain some 110,000 clones, around 89% of them singletons. The starting material was PBMCs, obtained around atezolizumab (anti-PD-L1) treatment. The receptors were gathered from a man in his fifties or sixties with urothelial cancer. CDR3s include the opening cysteine and the closing phenylalanine or tryptophan. A D gene is named only where the DNA matches it firmly. Size values are once, few and many counts, or a class for expanded clones, and some rows have none.

j_gene: TRBJ1-5
v_gene: TRBV28
abundance: NA
d_gene: NA
CDR3aa: CASSLFGRGRGQPQHF
CDR3nt: TGTGCCAGCAGTTTATTCGGCAGGGGAAGGGGTCAGCCCCAGCATTTT

j_gene: TRBJ2-3
v_gene: TRBV5-8
abundance: once
d_gene: TRBD2
CDR3aa: CASSPLAGGTDTQYF
CDR3nt: TGTGCCAGCAGCCCCCTAGCGGGAGGGACAGATACGCAGTATTTT

j_gene: TRBJ2-3
v_gene: TRBV21-1
abundance: NA
d_gene: NA
CDR3aa: CASTPGTQYF
CDR3nt: TGTGCCAGCACCCCCGGTACGCAGTATTTT

j_gene: TRBJ1-1
v_gene: TRBV5-4
abundance: NA
d_gene: TRBD1
CDR3aa: CASSSPNRGGYTEAFF
CDR3nt: TGTGCCAGCAGCTCACCCAACAGGGGAGGTTACACTGAAGCTTTCTTT

j_gene: TRBJ2-5
v_gene: TRBV7-7
abundance: NA
d_gene: NA
CDR3aa: CASSLGRQETQYF
CDR3nt: TGTGCTAGCAGCTTAGGCAGGCAAGAGACCCAGTACTTC

j_gene: TRBJ1-2
v_gene: TRBV11-2
abundance: once
d_gene: NA
CDR3aa: CASSPGGGNYGYTF
CDR3nt: TGTGCCAGCAGTCCGGGGGGCGGAAACTATGGCTACACCTTC

j_gene: TRBJ2-3
v_gene: TRBV11-2
abundance: NA
d_gene: NA
CDR3aa: CASSLVGGADTQYF
CDR3nt: TGTGCCAGCAGCTTAGTAGGGGGAGCAGATACGCAGTATTTT

j_gene: TRBJ2-1
v_gene: TRBV7-6
abundance: NA
d_gene: NA
CDR3aa: CASSQNRDNEQFF
CDR3nt: TGTGCCAGCAGCCAGAATCGGGACAATGAGCAGTTCTTC

j_gene: TRBJ2-7
v_gene: TRBV6-1
abundance: NA
d_gene: TRBD2
CDR3aa: CASSRGGLYEQYF
CDR3nt: TGTGCCAGCTCTCGGGGGGGCCTCTACGAGCAGTACTTC

j_gene: TRBJ1-5
v_gene: TRBV19
abundance: NA
d_gene: TRBD1
CDR3aa: CASIGQALEHQPQHF
CDR3nt: TGTGCCAGTATCGGACAGGCCTTGGAGCATCAGCCCCAGCATTTT

j_gene: TRBJ1-2
v_gene: TRBV27
abundance: NA
d_gene: TRBD1
CDR3aa: CASSRDRSGFDYGYTF
CDR3nt: TGTGCCAGCAGTCGGGACAGGTCAGGGTTCGACTATGGCTACACCTTC

j_gene: TRBJ2-3
v_gene: TRBV6-7
abundance: NA
d_gene: TRBD2
CDR3aa: CASSRPGTSGVGHTDTQYF
CDR3nt: TGTGCCAGCAGTCGTCCCGGGACTAGCGGGGTGGGACACACAGATACGCAGTATTTT

j_gene: TRBJ1-1
v_gene: TRBV18
abundance: NA
d_gene: TRBD1
CDR3aa: CASSVETGIGNTEAFF
CDR3nt: TGTGCCAGCTCAGTAGAGACAGGGATTGGGAACACTGAAGCTTTCTTT

j_gene: TRBJ1-1
v_gene: TRBV27
abundance: NA
d_gene: NA
CDR3aa: CASSLTRYTEAFF
CDR3nt: TGTGCCAGCAGTTTAACCAGGTACACTGAAGCTTTCTTT

j_gene: TRBJ2-7
v_gene: TRBV6-1
abundance: NA
d_gene: TRBD1
CDR3aa: CASSLGTGSYEQYF
CDR3nt: TGTGCCAGCAGTCTCGGGACAGGTTCCTACGAGCAGTACTTC

j_gene: TRBJ1-5
v_gene: TRBV5-6
abundance: NA
d_gene: TRBD1
CDR3aa: CASSLRSRDRGHQPQHF
CDR3nt: TGTGCCAGCAGCTTGAGGTCCCGGGACAGGGGGCATCAGCCCCAGCATTTT

j_gene: TRBJ2-7
v_gene: TRBV19
abundance: NA
d_gene: TRBD2
CDR3aa: CASSVRTSGSQSGQYF
CDR3nt: TGTGCCAGTAGTGTGCGGACTAGCGGGAGCCAATCGGGGCAGTACTTC

j_gene: TRBJ2-1
v_gene: TRBV4-1
abundance: NA
d_gene: NA
CDR3aa: CASSQDSSYGSRSYNEQFF
CDR3nt: TGCGCCAGCAGCCAAGATAGCTCGTACGGGAGCCGGTCCTACAATGAGCAGTTCTTC

j_gene: TRBJ2-4
v_gene: TRBV5-6
abundance: NA
d_gene: NA
CDR3aa: CASSFNREVFKNIQYF
CDR3nt: TGTGCCAGCAGCTTTAACAGGGAAGTTTTCAAAAACATTCAGTACTTC

j_gene: TRBJ2-1
v_gene: TRBV5-5
abundance: NA
d_gene: TRBD2
CDR3aa: CASSLEGLAANEQFF
CDR3nt: TGTGCCAGCAGCTTGGAAGGACTAGCGGCAAATGAGCAGTTCTTC

j_gene: TRBJ2-3
v_gene: TRBV28
abundance: NA
d_gene: TRBD2
CDR3aa: CASSTNRRTSGGLDTQYF
CDR3nt: TGTGCCAGCAGTACGAATCGTCGGACTAGCGGGGGGTTGGATACGCAGTATTTT

j_gene: TRBJ2-3
v_gene: TRBV11-2
abundance: NA
d_gene: TRBD1
CDR3aa: CASSLINRGLADTQYF
CDR3nt: TGTGCCAGCAGTTTAATCAACAGGGGGCTGGCAGATACGCAGTATTTT

j_gene: TRBJ1-6
v_gene: TRBV15
abundance: NA
d_gene: TRBD1
CDR3aa: CATSRTGGYSPLHF
CDR3nt: TGTGCCACCAGCAGGACAGGGGGTTATTCACCCCTCCACTTT

j_gene: TRBJ2-1
v_gene: TRBV6-5
abundance: NA
d_gene: TRBD2
CDR3aa: CASSYSSSGGNEQFF
CDR3nt: TGTGCCAGCAGTTACTCCTCTAGCGGGGGGAACGAGCAGTTCTTC

j_gene: TRBJ2-6
v_gene: TRBV6-5
abundance: NA
d_gene: NA
CDR3aa: CASSPRGSGANVLTF
CDR3nt: TGTGCCAGCAGTCCACGGGGCTCTGGGGCCAACGTCCTGACTTTC

j_gene: TRBJ2-7
v_gene: TRBV2
abundance: NA
d_gene: NA
CDR3aa: CASTQEFSSYEQYF
CDR3nt: TGTGCCAGCACACAGGAGTTTAGCTCCTACGAGCAGTACTTC

j_gene: TRBJ2-7
v_gene: TRBV4-1
abundance: NA
d_gene: NA
CDR3aa: CASSQEARFSYEQYF
CDR3nt: TGCGCCAGCAGCCAAGAGGCCAGGTTCTCCTACGAGCAGTACTTC

j_gene: TRBJ1-1
v_gene: TRBV6-5
abundance: few
d_gene: NA
CDR3aa: CASSYSPGGDTEAFF
CDR3nt: TGTGCCAGCAGTTACTCGCCCGGGGGAGACACTGAAGCTTTCTTT

j_gene: TRBJ1-2
v_gene: TRBV5-4
abundance: NA
d_gene: NA
CDR3aa: CASSLQADGYTF
CDR3nt: TGTGCCAGCAGCTTGCAGGCAGATGGCTACACCTTC

j_gene: TRBJ2-3
v_gene: TRBV11-3
abundance: NA
d_gene: TRBD2
CDR3aa: CASSLTSGGGSGTDTQYF
CDR3nt: TGTGCCAGCAGCCTTACTAGCGGGGGGGGTAGTGGCACAGATACGCAGTATTTT

j_gene: TRBJ2-6
v_gene: TRBV9
abundance: NA
d_gene: NA
CDR3aa: CASSNWAGVSPGANVLTF
CDR3nt: TGTGCCAGCAGTAACTGGGCAGGGGTCTCCCCTGGGGCCAACGTCCTGACTTTC

j_gene: TRBJ1-4
v_gene: TRBV27
abundance: NA
d_gene: TRBD1
CDR3aa: CASSLSRTGGKLFF
CDR3nt: TGTGCCAGCAGTTTATCTAGGACAGGGGGAAAACTGTTTTTT

j_gene: TRBJ1-2
v_gene: TRBV27
abundance: NA
d_gene: TRBD1
CDR3aa: CASSLGTGGDYGYTF
CDR3nt: TGTGCCAGCAGTCTTGGGACAGGGGGGGACTATGGCTACACCTTC

j_gene: TRBJ2-6
v_gene: TRBV27
abundance: NA
d_gene: NA
CDR3aa: CASSLGSVGANVLTF
CDR3nt: TGTGCCAGCAGTTTAGGTAGCGTTGGGGCCAACGTCCTGACTTTC

j_gene: TRBJ2-1
v_gene: TRBV4-1
abundance: NA
d_gene: NA
CDR3aa: CASSQERMIAASSYNEQFF
CDR3nt: TGCGCCAGCAGCCAAGAAAGGATGATAGCAGCGAGCTCCTACAATGAGCAGTTCTTC

j_gene: TRBJ1-2
v_gene: TRBV5-1
abundance: NA
d_gene: NA
CDR3aa: CASSEGYGYTF
CDR3nt: TGCGCCAGCTCCGAGGGCTATGGCTACACCTTC

j_gene: TRBJ1-5
v_gene: TRBV4-2
abundance: NA
d_gene: NA
CDR3aa: CASSQDTGGIDQPQHF
CDR3nt: TGTGCCAGCAGCCAAGATACGGGGGGGATTGATCAGCCCCAGCATTTT

j_gene: TRBJ1-3
v_gene: TRBV9
abundance: NA
d_gene: NA
CDR3aa: CASSVGSASSGNTIYF
CDR3nt: TGTGCCAGCAGCGTAGGGTCAGCGAGCTCTGGAAACACCATATATTTT

j_gene: TRBJ2-2
v_gene: TRBV10-3
abundance: once
d_gene: NA
CDR3aa: CAISGADGEIYTGELFF
CDR3nt: TGTGCCATCAGTGGTGCCGACGGAGAAATTTACACCGGGGAGCTGTTTTTT

j_gene: TRBJ2-7
v_gene: TRBV7-9
abundance: NA
d_gene: TRBD2
CDR3aa: CASSLGASGGAGSYEQYF
CDR3nt: TGTGCCAGCAGCTTAGGGGCTAGCGGGGGCGCGGGATCCTACGAGCAGTACTTC

j_gene: TRBJ2-7
v_gene: TRBV6-5
abundance: few
d_gene: NA
CDR3aa: CASTGDSYEQYF
CDR3nt: TGTGCCAGCACGGGGGACAGCTACGAGCAGTACTTC

j_gene: TRBJ2-1
v_gene: TRBV18
abundance: once
d_gene: NA
CDR3aa: CASSPIPSSYNEQFF
CDR3nt: TGTGCCAGCTCACCAATCCCTAGCTCCTACAATGAGCAGTTCTTC

j_gene: TRBJ2-1
v_gene: TRBV5-6
abundance: NA
d_gene: NA
CDR3aa: CASNIPEGEQFF
CDR3nt: TGTGCCAGCAACATACCCGAGGGTGAGCAGTTCTTC

j_gene: TRBJ2-7
v_gene: TRBV18
abundance: NA
d_gene: TRBD2
CDR3aa: CASSPPGGGGSSEQYF
CDR3nt: TGTGCCAGCTCACCACCAGGTGGCGGGGGAAGTTCCGAGCAGTACTTC

j_gene: TRBJ1-4
v_gene: TRBV28
abundance: once
d_gene: TRBD1
CDR3aa: CASSLLRGQREKLFF
CDR3nt: TGTGCCAGCAGTTTATTAAGGGGGCAGAGAGAAAAACTGTTTTTT

j_gene: TRBJ2-3
v_gene: TRBV4-2
abundance: NA
d_gene: TRBD2
CDR3aa: CASSQIAGTSVPDTQYF
CDR3nt: TGTGCCAGCAGCCAAATTGCCGGGACTAGTGTCCCAGATACGCAGTATTTT

j_gene: TRBJ2-7
v_gene: TRBV10-3
abundance: NA
d_gene: TRBD2
CDR3aa: CAISEGLGGGSSEQYF
CDR3nt: TGTGCCATCAGTGAGGGGCTGGGGGGGGGATCCTCCGAGCAGTACTTC

j_gene: TRBJ2-7
v_gene: TRBV5-1
abundance: NA
d_gene: TRBD1
CDR3aa: CASSLGQGSYEQYF
CDR3nt: TGCGCCAGCAGCCTAGGACAGGGCTCCTACGAGCAGTACTTC

j_gene: TRBJ1-2
v_gene: TRBV28
abundance: NA
d_gene: NA
CDR3aa: CASSSEGEGHYGYTF
CDR3nt: TGTGCCAGCAGTTCCGAAGGGGAGGGCCACTATGGCTACACCTTC

j_gene: TRBJ1-2
v_gene: TRBV9
abundance: NA
d_gene: NA
CDR3aa: CASSVEGTYGYTF
CDR3nt: TGTGCCAGCAGCGTCGAAGGGACATATGGCTACACCTTC

j_gene: TRBJ2-7
v_gene: TRBV4-3
abundance: NA
d_gene: NA
CDR3aa: CASSRQYPSYEQYF
CDR3nt: TGCGCCAGCAGCCGACAGTACCCCTCCTACGAGCAGTACTTC

j_gene: TRBJ2-1
v_gene: TRBV11-2
abundance: NA
d_gene: TRBD1
CDR3aa: CASSLNFGQVYNEQFF
CDR3nt: TGTGCCAGCAGTTTAAACTTCGGACAGGTCTACAATGAGCAGTTCTTC

j_gene: TRBJ2-5
v_gene: TRBV6-1
abundance: NA
d_gene: NA
CDR3aa: CASSPLPPETQYF
CDR3nt: TGTGCCAGCAGTCCACTACCCCCCGAGACCCAGTACTTC